This entry lists 27 T cell receptor beta chains sequenced from one sample in a study of CD8 T cells in Susac syndrome. Reverse transcription used about 0.45 to 1 ug RNA and random hexamers. TCRdb itself ran the immunoSEQ multiplex PCR reads through MiXCR, one entry per CDR3 protein. The sample includes around 300,000 distinct CDR3 sequences, about 91% of them seen just once. Sequencing used CD4+ T cells from PBMCs. Receptor source: a human donor with multiple sclerosis.

The chain carries TRBV20-1 and TRBJ2-7; TRBD2 might be the D (5 bases). Trimming removed 4 bases from V and 0 bases from J, with 13 bases in between. CDR3 size: 14 residues. CDR1 DFQATT and CDR2 SNEGSKA come from the germline V gene (reference sequence). The CDR3, as DNA: TGCAGTGCTACTCCAGCGGTAAGCTCCTACGAGCAGTACTTC. Translated, it gives CSATPAVSSYEQYF.

The chain employs TRBV6-2 or TRBV6-3 and TRBJ1-1; possibly TRBD1 for D (5 bases). Trimming shortened V by 3 bases and J by 4 bases, and 9 bases separated the two germline ends. In germline, CDR1 is MNHEY, CDR2 SVGEGT. The CDR3 runs 13 residues. Here the CDR3 reads CASSYGGGTEAFF. The CDR3 DNA follows: TGTGCCAGCAGTTATGGGGGGGGCACTGAAGCTTTCTTT.

The chain combines TRBV2 with TRBJ1-2; D gene uncertain. Per the germline V gene, CDR1 is SNHLY and CDR2 is FYNNEI. The ends were cut back, 5 bases at V and 4 bases at J, with 11 bases in the middle. The CDR3 has 13 residues. CDR3 sequence reads: CASSRGFTYGYTF. The CDR3 DNA sequence: TGTGCCAGCAGTCGGGGATTTACCTATGGCTACACCTTC.

This chain links TRBV7-9 with TRBJ1-2; possible D gene TRBD1, 5 bases. CDR3 size: 15 residues. Trimming removed 1 base from V and 4 bases from J, with 13 bases in between. The V gene's germline CDR1 is SEHNR and CDR2 FQNEAQ (reference sequence). The CDR3 region has the DNA TGTGCCAGCAGCTTAGACGGGACGGGAATCTATGGCTACACCTTC. Protein product: CASSLDGTGIYGYTF.

This clonotype showed up just once. The chain combines TRBV7-2 with TRBJ1-1, with 7 bases matching TRBD1. V was pared by 3 bases and J by 4 bases, with 5 bases of the junction left unmatched. The CDR3 has 14 amino acids. Germline V CDR1 and CDR2: SGHTA, FQGNSA. This CDR3 is CASSLTGKSTEAFF. For the CDR3, the DNA is TGTGCCAGCAGCTTGACAGGGAAGAGCACTGAAGCTTTCTTT.

The chain has TRBV20-1 and TRBJ2-1, with 8 positions matching TRBD1. There are 15 residues in the CDR3. Looked up from germline, CDR1 is DFQATT and CDR2 is SNEGSKA (reference sequence). The junction had 11 bases not matched to a gene; V was cut back by 3 bases and J by 7 bases. The DNA for the CDR3 is TGCAGTGCTAGTTCGAGCAGGGGGCGTGGGAATGAGCAGTTCTTC. Its protein product is CSASSSRGRGNEQFF.

The chain employs TRBV7-9 and TRBJ2-5; no definite D call. Trimming pared 7 bases from V and 2 bases from J, leaving 14 bases between. Germline V gene lookup returns CDR1 SEHNR and CDR2 FQNEAQ (reference sequence). This CDR3 is 14 amino acids long. CDR3 in DNA: TGTGCCAGCACCCCATTCAGGCAGCAAGAGACCCAGTACTTC. This codes for CASTPFRQQETQYF. Together with reference TRBV7-9 and TRBJ2-5, the CDR3 gives the full variable domain: DTGVSQNPRHKITKRGQNVTFRCDPISEHNRLYWYRQTLGQGPEFLTYFQNEAQLEKSRLLSDRFSAERPKGSFSTLEIQRTEQGDSAMYLCASTPFRQQETQYFGPGTRLLVL.

The genes are TRBV18 and TRBJ1-1; no firm D call. Germline CDR1 and CDR2: KGHSH and LQKENI. V was cut by 3 bases and J by 0 bases, with 11 bases left in between. This CDR3 has 15 amino acids. This CDR3 reads CASSPPNSMNTEAFF. CDR3 DNA sequence: TGTGCCAGCTCACCTCCCAACAGTATGAACACTGAAGCTTTCTTT.

The genes are TRBV30 and TRBJ1-5; TRBD1 aligns across 9 bases. The junction had 4 bases not matched to a gene; V was cut back by 2 bases and J by 5 bases. This CDR3 comprises 14 residues. Germline V CDR1 and CDR2: GTSNPN, SVGIG (reference sequence). The CDR3 DNA follows: TGTGCCTGGAGTACGTGGACAGGGGATCAGCCCCAGCATTTT. Protein: CAWSTWTGDQPQHF.

The rearrangement joins TRBV6-2 or TRBV6-3 to TRBJ2-7, with 7 nucleotides matching TRBD1. V lost 5 bases, J lost 2 bases, and 9 bases stayed unmatched. CDR1 MNHEY and CDR2 SVGEGT come from the germline V gene. The CDR3 contains 15 residues. The CDR3 DNA is TGTGCCAGCAGTACACCGGGACAGTTTACCTACGAGCAGTACTTC. Translation gives CASSTPGQFTYEQYF.

The CDR3 coding sequence is TGTGCCAGCAGCTTAACGATTAGCGGATCCTACGAGCAGTACTTC. Translation gives CASSLTISGSYEQYF. The chain employs TRBV7-8 and TRBJ2-7, with D tentatively TRBD2 (6 bases). Trimming removed 2 bases at V and 1 base at J, with 12 bases between. The CDR3 contains 15 residues. Germline-derived CDR1 and CDR2 are SGHVS and FQNEAQ. The full variable domain, completed using reference TRBV7-8 and TRBJ2-7, is GAGVSQSPRYKVAKRGQDVALRCDPISGHVSLFWYQQALGQGPEFLTYFQNEAQLDKSGLPSDRFFAERPEGSVSTLKIQRTQQEDSAVYLCASSLTISGSYEQYFGPGTRLTVT.

The chain links TRBV30 to TRBJ2-3; D remains unclear. The V end was cut by 5 bases, the J end by 7 bases, with 10 bases between. Germline V CDR1 and CDR2: GTSNPN, SVGIG (reference sequence). The CDR3 extends over 11 amino acids. CDR3 amino acids: CAWHLANTQYF. CDR3 DNA sequence: TGTGCCTGGCACTTAGCAAATACGCAGTATTTT.

The V and J genes are TRBV29-1 and TRBJ2-5, with 8 bases fitting TRBD1. The CDR3 runs 13 residues. V lost 8 bases to trimming and J lost 5 bases; unmatched junction nucleotides: 10. Germline loops: CDR1 SQVTM, CDR2 ANQGSEA. The CDR3 bases are TGCAGCCACCCCGACAGGGGTAGGGAGACCCAGTACTTC. Its translation: CSHPDRGRETQYF. Based on the CDR3 plus reference TRBV29-1 and TRBJ2-5, the full variable domain is SAVISQKPSRDICQRGTSLTIQCQVDSQVTMMFWYRQQPGQSLTLIATANQGSEATYESGFVIDKFPISRPNLTFSTLTVSNMSPEDSSIYLCSHPDRGRETQYFGPGTRLLVL.

The chain is built from TRBV3-1 and TRBJ2-7; no clear D. CDR1 is LGHDT, CDR2 YNNKEL, per germline (reference sequence). Trimming took off 5 bases at V and 2 bases at J, with 13 bases between the two ends. The CDR3 runs to 14 residues. The CDR3, as DNA: TGTGCCAGCAGCTCCTTGTCCGGTCCCTACGAGCAGTACTTC. Residues: CASSSLSGPYEQYF.

The CDR3 region has the DNA TGTGCCAGCACCAAGTTAAGGGGAAACACCATATATTTT. Protein sequence: CASTKLRGNTIYF. The rearrangement links TRBV19 to TRBJ1-3; no clear D. Germline V gives CDR1 LNHDA, CDR2 SQIVND (reference sequence). The CDR3 totals 13 residues. With 9 bases removed from V and 4 bases from J, the gap between germline ends came to 13 bases. The full variable domain, its missing parts supplied by reference TRBV19 and TRBJ1-3, is DGGITQSPKYLFRKEGQNVTLSCEQNLNHDAMYWYRQDPGQGLRLIYYSQIVNDFQKGDIAEGYSVSREKKESFPLTVTSAQKNPTAFYLCASTKLRGNTIYFGEGSWLTVV.

Only one count was recorded for this clonotype. The chain joins TRBV5-1 to TRBJ1-3, with D hard to call. Per the germline V gene, CDR1 is SGHRS and CDR2 is YFSETQ. The V end lost 4 bases, the J end lost 0 bases, and 11 bases lay between the germline ends. The CDR3 is made up of 15 amino acids. CDR3 sequence: CASSTGPNSGNTIYF. The CDR3 bases are TGCGCCAGCAGCACCGGACCGAACTCTGGAAACACCATATATTTT.

The V call is TRBV7-2, the J call TRBJ2-5; D is unresolved. V shed 1 base and J shed 5 bases, with 11 bases lying between them. This CDR3 has 14 residues. Looked up from germline, CDR1 is SGHTA and CDR2 is FQGNSA. Here the CDR3 reads CASSLGSQRETQYF. DNA for the CDR3: TGTGCCAGCAGCTTAGGCTCACAGAGGGAGACCCAGTACTTC.

This chain joins TRBV7-3 and TRBJ2-2; D call uncertain. Germline V gives CDR1 SGHTA, CDR2 FQGTGA. The CDR3 spans 16 residues. V was clipped by 1 base and J by 0 bases, with 9 bases between them. DNA for the CDR3: TGTGCCAGCAGCTTAAGTACTAACGCGAACACCGGGGAGCTGTTTTTT. The encoded protein is CASSLSTNANTGELFF.

The chain couples TRBV5-1 to TRBJ1-1, with D possibly TRBD1 on 5 matching bases. The CDR3 has 15 residues. Germline V CDR1 and CDR2: SGHRS, YFSETQ. V was cut by 4 bases and J by 3 bases, with 16 bases left in between. In DNA, the CDR3 is TGCGCCAGCAGCATGTCGGGGGTATGGGACACTGAAGCTTTCTTT. It specifies CASSMSGVWDTEAFF.

This chain uses TRBV20-1 with TRBJ2-5; TRBD1 aligns across 12 bases. After removal of 3 bases from V and 7 bases from J, the junction contained 3 bases not matched to a gene. Germline V CDR1 and CDR2: DFQATT, SNEGSKA (reference sequence). The CDR3 loop spans 13 amino acids. CDR3 sequence: CSARGQGAGTQYF. The CDR3 DNA reads as TGCAGTGCTAGGGGACAGGGGGCCGGGACCCAGTACTTC.

The V call is TRBV20-1, the J call TRBJ1-1; unclear D gene. This CDR3 region has 14 residues. V lost 1 base, J lost 3 bases, and 12 bases lay in between. Looked up from germline, CDR1 is DFQATT and CDR2 is SNEGSKA (reference sequence). CDR3 DNA sequence: TGCAGTGCTAGAGCCCCCGTCGGACACACTGAAGCTTTCTTT. It translates to CSARAPVGHTEAFF.

The rearrangement joins TRBV6-6 to TRBJ1-3; D is perhaps TRBD1 (5 bases). CDR1 is MNHNY, CDR2 SVGAGI, per germline (reference sequence). V gave up 3 bases and J gave up 11 bases, with 23 bases separating them. The CDR3 totals 16 residues. CDR3 DNA: TGTGCCAGCAGTTATCTGGGGTCAGCATTGGGGACCTCCATATATTTT. This translates into CASSYLGSALGTSIYF.

The V gene is TRBV18, the J gene TRBJ1-6; D is ambiguous. V was pared by 3 bases and J by 10 bases, with 19 bases between. This CDR3 has 16 amino acids. CDR1 and CDR2 from the germline V gene are KGHSH and LQKENI. The CDR3 DNA reads as TGTGCCAGCTCACCTTATTCAACGGCCGGGATCTCACCCCTCCACTTT. Encoded protein: CASSPYSTAGISPLHF.

The rearrangement joins TRBV7-9 to TRBJ1-2, with no clear D. The CDR3 consists of 14 residues. The germline gives CDR1 SEHNR, CDR2 FQNEAQ (reference sequence). V lost 5 bases to trimming and J lost 0 bases, with 10 bases between them. The CDR3 spells CASSPSLANYGYTF. In DNA form, the CDR3 reads TGTGCCAGCAGCCCCTCTTTGGCTAACTATGGCTACACCTTC.

The chain joins TRBV12-3 or TRBV12-4 to TRBJ2-4, with D maybe TRBD2 (6 bases). CDR3 size: 15 residues. V was shortened by 6 bases and J by 8 bases, with 20 bases between the two germline ends. CDR3 sequence (DNA): TGTGCCAGCAGGACCACCGGGAGCCCGGCAGACATTCAGTACTTC. This encodes CASRTTGSPADIQYF.

Only one count was recorded for this clonotype. The rearrangement joins TRBV2 to TRBJ2-1; D is uncertain. CDR3 size: 16 residues. Germline-derived CDR1 and CDR2 are SNHLY and FYNNEI. V shed 2 bases and J shed 0 bases, with 11 bases lying between them. Here the CDR3 DNA reads TGTGCCAGCAGTGAAATTCCAACCCCCTCCTACAATGAGCAGTTCTTC. It yields the protein CASSEIPTPSYNEQFF.

The chain joins TRBV9 to TRBJ1-2; 9 bases are shared with TRBD1. The CDR3 sequence is 17 residues long. Germline loops: CDR1 SGDLS, CDR2 YYNGEE. The ends lost 5 bases at V and 3 bases at J; junction bases unmatched: 14. The CDR3 here is CASRFGTGKKGHYGYTF. DNA for the CDR3: TGTGCCAGCAGATTTGGGACAGGGAAAAAAGGGCACTATGGCTACACCTTC.